A single sample is the source of the 29 T cell receptor beta chains below, sequenced in a study of T cell changes during pregnancy in multiple sclerosis (dated by TCRdb to about 2019). The library was obtained by the immunoSEQ multiplex PCR assay. The table was pulled from immuneACCESS by TCRdb, which kept in-frame rearrangements only. Such tables lose some clones; where checked, under half of the loss comes from unresolved V genes, and the rest has no known cause. Counted in this sample were 30,000 or so clones; around 93% of them appeared once. The ten largest clones capture more than 0.35% of the sample. Sequenced here: CD4+ T cells from peripheral blood mononuclear cells, sampled after pregnancy. Receptors were obtained from a female donor with multiple sclerosis, enrolled in a pregnancy study.

This chain joins TRBV7-9 and TRBJ2-1; D uncertain. The CDR3 sequence is 15 residues long. The germline CDR1 and CDR2 sequences are SEHNR and FQNEAQ (reference sequence). V shed 3 bases and J shed 0 bases, with 9 bases lying between them. CDR3 DNA: TGTGCCAGCAGCTTGGTGTGGAGCTCCTACAATGAGCAGTTCTTC. It encodes CASSLVWSSYNEQFF.

The chain employs TRBV6-6 and TRBJ1-2; the match to TRBD1 covers 8 bases. Trimming took 11 bases from V and 3 from J; bases not matched to a gene: 14. The CDR3 has 15 amino acids. Germline CDR1 is MNHNY and CDR2 is SVGAGI (reference sequence). Written as DNA, the CDR3 is TGTGCCGCTCAGCCCCGTCTACAGGGGGACTATGGCTACACCTTC. Translating gives CAAQPRLQGDYGYTF.

This clone was observed a single time. This chain joins TRBV7-9 and TRBJ2-5; 12 positions match TRBD2. Germline loops: CDR1 SEHNR, CDR2 FQNEAQ (reference sequence). The CDR3 covers 16 residues. The V segment lost 1 base and the J segment 5 bases; nucleotides outside the gene matches: 5. CDR3: CASSLGTSGDRETQYF. The CDR3 DNA reads as TGTGCCAGCAGCTTAGGGACTAGCGGGGACAGGGAGACCCAGTACTTC.

The rearrangement links TRBV5-1 to TRBJ2-3; possible D gene TRBD2, 7 bases. V dropped 1 base and J dropped 2 bases, with 23 bases sitting between them. The germline V gene has CDR1 SGHRS and CDR2 YFSETQ. CDR3 length: 19 residues. This chain's CDR3 is CASSLLSGGGPRDTDTQYF. The CDR3, as DNA: TGCGCCAGCAGCTTGTTATCGGGCGGGGGCCCCCGAGACACAGATACGCAGTATTTT.

The chain recombines TRBV18 with TRBJ1-5, with 10 bases fitting TRBD1. Germline trimming cut 3 bases from V and 3 bases from J; bases unmatched to any gene: 5. CDR1 is KGHSH and CDR2 is LQKENI in the germline V gene. The CDR3 runs to 16 residues. The CDR3: CASSPGQGRNNQPQHF. CDR3 sequence (DNA): TGTGCCAGCTCACCGGGACAGGGGCGAAACAATCAGCCCCAGCATTTT.

The chain has TRBV29-1 and TRBJ2-1, with TRBD1 matching 10 bases. Germline CDR1 reads SQVTM; CDR2 reads ANQGSEA. J lost 5 bases, V lost 6 bases, and 1 base had no gene match. The CDR3 consists of 12 residues. As DNA, the CDR3 is TGCAGCGTGGGACAGGGGCACAATGAGCAGTTCTTC. Translating gives CSVGQGHNEQFF.

The chain recombines TRBV28 with TRBJ1-3; D is possibly TRBD1 (6 bases). Trimming took 2 bases from V and 6 from J, leaving 8 bases between them. Germline V gene data show CDR1 as MDHEN and CDR2 as SYDVKM. The CDR3 totals 13 residues. The CDR3: CASSLRGANTIYF. CDR3 sequence (DNA): TGTGCCAGCAGTTTACGGGGGGCAAACACCATATATTTT. The full variable domain, completed using reference TRBV28 and TRBJ1-3, is DVKVTQSSRYLVKRTGEKVFLECVQDMDHENMFWYRQDPGLGLRLIYFSYDVKMKEKGDIPEGYSVSREKKERFSLILESASTNQTSMYLCASSLRGANTIYFGEGSWLTVV.

The V gene is TRBV11-3, the J gene TRBJ2-1, with D perhaps matching TRBD2 (5 bases). Germline V gene sequence: CDR1 SGHNT, CDR2 YENEEA. Deletions cut 1 base from V and 10 bases from J, with 8 bases between. This CDR3 is built from 12 residues. The CDR3 loop is CASSLVLGEQFF. The CDR3 DNA follows: TGTGCCAGCAGCTTAGTACTAGGGGAGCAGTTCTTC.

This chain joins TRBV6-6 and TRBJ2-3; D is undetermined. V lost 6 bases to trimming and J lost 3 bases, with 7 bases between them. Per the germline V gene, CDR1 is MNHNY and CDR2 is SVGAGI (reference sequence). The CDR3 has 12 amino acids. The CDR3 is CASRPQTDTQYF. As DNA, the CDR3 is TGTGCCAGCAGGCCCCAGACAGATACGCAGTATTTT.

The rearrangement links TRBV30 to TRBJ1-4; D ambiguous. Germline V gene lookup returns CDR1 GTSNPN and CDR2 SVGIG (reference sequence). The CDR3 length is 11 residues. With 0 bases removed from V and 8 bases from J, the gap between germline ends came to 4 bases. In nucleotides, the CDR3 is TGTGCCTGGAGTGTACGGGAAAAACTGTTTTTT. As protein: CAWSVREKLFF.

The V call is TRBV6-4, the J call TRBJ1-2, with 7 bases lining up with TRBD1. Trimming took 3 bases from V and 4 from J; bases not matched to a gene: 5. The CDR3 is made up of 14 amino acids. Germline assignment: CDR1 MRHNA and CDR2 SNTAGT. This chain's CDR3 is CASSEFSGGYGYTF. The CDR3 region has the DNA TGTGCCAGCAGTGAATTCTCAGGGGGCTATGGCTACACCTTC.

The V and J genes are TRBV7-9 and TRBJ2-2; 7 nucleotides line up with TRBD2. Trimming removed 6 bases from V and 4 bases from J; junction bases left unmatched: 14. Germline V gene sequence: CDR1 SEHNR, CDR2 FQNEAQ (reference sequence). This CDR3 comprises 17 residues. CDR3: CASRVPFREGTTGELFF. CDR3 in DNA: TGTGCCAGCAGAGTTCCGTTCAGGGAGGGGACCACCGGGGAGCTGTTTTTT. Full variable domain (missing parts from reference TRBV7-9 and TRBJ2-2): DTGVSQNPRHKITKRGQNVTFRCDPISEHNRLYWYRQTLGQGPEFLTYFQNEAQLEKSRLLSDRFSAERPKGSFSTLEIQRTEQGDSAMYLCASRVPFREGTTGELFFGEGSRLTVL.

V usage is TRBV7-9 and J usage is TRBJ1-6; no definite D call. This CDR3 has 11 residues. The V end was cut by 5 bases, the J end by 11 bases, with 7 bases between. Germline lookup yields CDR1 SEHNR and CDR2 FQNEAQ (reference sequence). This CDR3 is CASSRDTPLHF. CDR3 in DNA: TGTGCCAGCAGCCGAGATACACCCCTCCACTTT.

V usage is TRBV6-1 and J usage is TRBJ1-5; D not certain. This CDR3 comprises 14 residues. Germline CDR1 and CDR2: MNHNS and SASEGT. The V gene lost 4 bases and the J gene lost 5 bases, with 12 bases spanning the gap. CDR3 nucleotides: TGTGCCAGCAGTGTTCCTCGGCAGGATCAGCCCCAGCATTTT. Protein: CASSVPRQDQPQHF.

V and J are TRBV4-3 and TRBJ2-2, with 8 nucleotides matching TRBD2. The CDR3 loop spans 18 amino acids. The V and J ends lost 0 bases and 2 bases, in that order; junction bases with no gene match: 8. The germline gives CDR1 LGHNA, CDR2 YSLEER. CDR3 in DNA: TGCGCCAGCAGCCAAGATGCCCCTAGCGGGTTCAACACCGGGGAGCTGTTTTTT. Amino acids: CASSQDAPSGFNTGELFF.

The rearrangement joins TRBV7-8 to TRBJ1-5, with TRBD1 identical over 7 bases. CDR1 and CDR2 from the germline V gene are SGHVS and FQNEAQ. The V segment lost 1 base and the J segment 3 bases; nucleotides outside the gene matches: 3. This CDR3 spans 15 amino acids. The DNA of the CDR3 is TGTGCCAGCAGCTTAGGACAGGGATTCAATCAGCCCCAGCATTTT. This encodes CASSLGQGFNQPQHF.

CDR3 DNA sequence: TGTGCCAGCAGTTACTTAACAGGGGGCGACTATGGCTACACCTTC. The encoded protein is CASSYLTGGDYGYTF. The genes are TRBV6-5 and TRBJ1-2; TRBD1 agrees at 9 bases. With 1 base clipped from V and 3 bases from J, the junction kept 3 bases outside the gene matches. The germline gives CDR1 MNHEY, CDR2 SVGAGI. The CDR3 is 15 residues long.

The chain's CDR3 is CASRTGTEAFF. The CDR3 DNA is TGTGCCAGCAGAACCGGGACAGAAGCTTTCTTT. This chain connects TRBV25-1 to TRBJ1-1; maybe TRBD1 (6 bases). There are 11 residues in the CDR3. With 6 bases removed from V and 8 bases from J, the gap between germline ends came to 10 bases. Germline lookup yields CDR1 MGHDK and CDR2 SYGVNS. The full variable domain, completed using reference TRBV25-1 and TRBJ1-1, is EADIYQTPRYLVIGTGKKITLECSQTMGHDKMYWYQQDPGMELHLIHYSYGVNSTEKGDLSSESTVSRIRTEHFPLTLESARPSHTSQYLCASRTGTEAFFGQGTRLTVV.

In DNA, the CDR3 is TGTGCCAGCAGTGTGGGGGGATCTTCCGCTGAGCAGTTCTTC. Its translation: CASSVGGSSAEQFF. V gene TRBV6-4 combines with J gene TRBJ2-1; TRBD2 might be the D (6 bases). The CDR3 spans 14 residues. V was pared by 4 bases and J by 9 bases, with 16 bases between. Germline V gives CDR1 MRHNA, CDR2 SNTAGT.

V is TRBV12-5 and J is TRBJ2-7; D not resolved. Germline V gives CDR1 LGHNT, CDR2 FRNRAP. CDR3 length: 15 residues. V was pared by 1 base and J by 0 bases, with 10 bases between. The CDR3 loop is CASGLGDPSSYEQYF. The CDR3 bases are TGTGCTAGTGGTTTGGGTGATCCGAGCTCCTACGAGCAGTACTTC.

The rearrangement uses TRBV29-1 and TRBJ1-5; a possible D gene is TRBD1 (6 bases). CDR1 and CDR2 (germline): SQVTM, ANQGSEA. Trimming took off 6 bases at V and 4 bases at J, with 19 bases between the two ends. The CDR3 spans 15 residues. Written as DNA, the CDR3 is TGCAGCGTAAACGGGGACCGGGACAAAAATCAGCCCCAGCATTTT. This codes for CSVNGDRDKNQPQHF.

V and J are TRBV18 and TRBJ1-3; the D gene is possibly TRBD1 (5 bases). Germline V gene lookup returns CDR1 KGHSH and CDR2 LQKENI. Between the trimmed V and J ends, which lost 0 bases and 2 bases, there was a span of 11 bases. The CDR3 length is 16 residues. The chain's CDR3 is CASSPPGGEPGNTIYF. CDR3 sequence (DNA): TGTGCCAGCTCACCACCGGGGGGGGAGCCTGGAAACACCATATATTTT. The full variable domain, in which reference TRBV18 and TRBJ1-3 provide the parts outside the CDR3, is NAGVMQNPRHLVRRRGQEARLRCSPMKGHSHVYWYRQLPEEGLKFMVYLQKENIIDESGMPKERFSAEFPKEGPSILRIQQVVRGDSAAYFCASSPPGGEPGNTIYFGEGSWLTVV.

The chain is built from TRBV9 and TRBJ1-1, with a weak D call TRBD1 (5 bases). Germline values: CDR1 SGDLS, CDR2 YYNGEE. V was cut by 2 bases and J by 2 bases, with 10 bases left in between. CDR3 length: 14 residues. The CDR3 is CASSVRASNTEAFF. The CDR3 DNA sequence: TGTGCCAGCAGCGTCAGGGCTTCCAACACTGAAGCTTTCTTT.

The V gene is TRBV5-1, the J gene TRBJ2-7; 7 bases line up with TRBD2. This CDR3 comprises 16 residues. The ends lost 4 bases at V and 4 bases at J; junction bases unmatched: 14. Germline-derived CDR1 and CDR2 are SGHRS and YFSETQ. CDR3: CASSLQSGTTPYEQYF. CDR3 nucleotides: TGCGCCAGCAGCCTCCAGTCCGGGACTACTCCTTACGAGCAGTACTTC.

The chain links TRBV6-4 to TRBJ1-1, with a possible D match to TRBD1 (6 bases). The CDR3 loop spans 15 amino acids. CDR1 is MRHNA and CDR2 is SNTAGT in the germline V gene. The ends were cut back, 4 bases at V and 3 bases at J, with 15 bases in the middle. The CDR3 loop reads CASSAGWEGDTEAFF. CDR3 nucleotides: TGTGCCAGCAGTGCCGGGTGGGAGGGGGACACTGAAGCTTTCTTT.

The V call is TRBV18, the J call TRBJ1-5, with 8 bases fitting TRBD1. The CDR3 runs 15 residues. The V segment lost 5 bases and the J segment 6 bases; nucleotides outside the gene matches: 9. Germline V gene sequence: CDR1 KGHSH, CDR2 LQKENI. The CDR3 protein is CASSATGDGGQPQHF. The CDR3, as DNA: TGTGCCAGCTCAGCGACAGGGGATGGGGGTCAGCCCCAGCATTTT.

This clone occurred a few times. The chain carries TRBV5-1 and TRBJ1-1, with D tentatively TRBD1 (5 bases). Trimming removed 0 bases at V and 4 bases at J, with 13 bases between. CDR3 length equals 15 residues. Germline values: CDR1 SGHRS, CDR2 YFSETQ. CDR3 amino acids: CASSLEVGGGTEAFF. CDR3 nucleotide sequence: TGCGCCAGCAGCTTGGAGGTCGGCGGGGGCACTGAAGCTTTCTTT.

This chain uses TRBV5-1 with TRBJ2-5; 11 nucleotides line up with TRBD2. The V gene end was trimmed by 4 bases and the J gene end by 4 bases; junction bases not matched to a gene: 3. This CDR3 contains 14 residues. Per the germline V gene, CDR1 is SGHRS and CDR2 is YFSETQ. The CDR3 nucleotides are TGCGCCAGCAGCGAGGGGACTAGCGGAGAGACCCAGTACTTC. Its translation: CASSEGTSGETQYF.

The V gene is TRBV5-1, the J gene TRBJ1-3; D remains ambiguous. V lost 0 bases to trimming and J lost 0 bases, with 4 bases between them. Germline V gene data show CDR1 as SGHRS and CDR2 as YFSETQ. This CDR3 spans 14 amino acids. CDR3 residues: CASSLDGSGNTIYF. CDR3 bases: TGCGCCAGCAGCTTGGACGGCTCTGGAAACACCATATATTTT.